A single sample is the source of the 26 T cell receptor beta chains below, sequenced in a study of CD8+CD57+ T cells in acquired aplastic anemia (dated by TCRdb to 2016 to 2018). The sequencer listed for this sample is Illumina HiSeq 2000. Profiling of TCR beta VDJ combinations and CDR3 sequences used genomic DNA as the template. The raw public data were reprocessed by TCRdb itself: fastp quality trimming at Q25, MiXCR clonotype calling, in-frame beta chains only. Records with the same CDR3 protein are collapsed into one entry carrying the most frequent genes and DNA. The sample yields hundreds of thousands of distinct CDR3 sequences; approximately 79% were counted once. The ten biggest clones cover 35% to 50% of the sample. Patients chosen for sequencing had shown expansion of CD8+CD57+ cells by flow cytometry. Sequencing input: sorted CD4+, CD8+, or CD8+CD57+ T cells (not recorded which) from PBMCs. The source of these receptors is a human donor with aplastic anemia.

This chain links TRBV2 with TRBJ2-7; D remains ambiguous. This CDR3 has 14 residues. Trimming removed 5 bases at V and 10 bases at J, with 21 bases between. CDR1 and CDR2 from the germline V gene are SNHLY and FYNNEI. The CDR3 loop reads CASSYVYGNYPQYF. Here the CDR3 DNA reads TGTGCCAGCAGTTACGTGTATGGTAACTACCCCCAGTACTTC.

About this clonotype itself: At one boundary the junction diverges from the germline segment, which might be a read error. The chain joins TRBV2 to TRBJ2-7; D gene unclear. CDR3 size: 10 residues. Looked up from germline, CDR1 is SNHLY and CDR2 is FYNNEI. The CDR3 DNA follows: TGTGCCAGCAGTGGGGGTCCTCTCCACTTC. Residues: CASSGGPLHF. The full variable domain, in which reference TRBV2 and TRBJ2-7 provide the parts outside the CDR3, is EPEVTQTPSHQVTQMGQEVILRCVPISNHLYFYWYRQILGQKVEFLVSFYNNEISEKSEIFDDQFSVERPDGSNFTLKIRSTKLEDSAMYFCASSGGPLHFGPGTRLTVT.

With regard to this clonotype: The junction does not match germline at one end; this may be a read error. The chain is built from TRBV2 and TRBJ1-2; 9 bases fit TRBD1. This CDR3 is 15 amino acids long. Germline V gene sequence: CDR1 SNHLY, CDR2 FYNNEI. CDR3 in amino acids: CASSWTGATNYGLIF. CDR3 DNA sequence: TGTGCCAGCAGTTGGACAGGGGCAACTAACTATGGATTGATTTTT. Full variable domain (outside the CDR3, taken from reference TRBV2 and TRBJ1-2): EPEVTQTPSHQVTQMGQEVILRCVPISNHLYFYWYRQILGQKVEFLVSFYNNEISEKSEIFDDQFSVERPDGSNFTLKIRSTKLEDSAMYFCASSWTGATNYGLIFGSGTRLTVV.

The V call is TRBV20-1, the J call TRBJ1-6; D is ambiguous. The CDR3 consists of 13 residues. Germline assignment: CDR1 DFQATT and CDR2 SNEGSKA (reference sequence). V lost 0 bases and J 9 bases, leaving 9 bases between the germline ends. The CDR3 is CSARDPNSSPLHF. The CDR3 DNA is TGCAGTGCTAGAGATCCTAACAGTTCACCCCTCCACTTT.

The rearrangement joins TRBV5-4 to TRBJ2-3; D gene uncertain. V gave up 7 bases and J gave up 3 bases, with 12 bases separating them. The germline gives CDR1 SGHNT, CDR2 YYREEE (reference sequence). The CDR3 extends over 13 amino acids. The CDR3 region has the DNA TGTGCCAGCGGCACTCAGACTACAGATACGCAGTATTTT. This encodes CASGTQTTDTQYF.

The chain couples TRBV7-2 to TRBJ2-7, with D perhaps TRBD1 (5 bases). V shed 3 bases and J shed 1 base, with 22 bases lying between them. CDR1 SGHTA and CDR2 FQGNSA come from the germline V gene. There are 18 residues in the CDR3. CDR3 loop: CASSFRSGATALSYEQYV. In nucleotides, the CDR3 is TGTGCCAGCAGCTTTCGTTCAGGCGCGACAGCCCTTTCCTACGAGCAGTACGTC.

Of note for this clonotype: A read error may account for a junction end that differs from germline. The V and J genes are TRBV7-8 and TRBJ2-3; TRBD2 is a possible D gene (5 bases). In germline, CDR1 is SGHVS, CDR2 FQNEAQ. This CDR3 has 13 residues. The CDR3 DNA sequence: TGTGCCAGCAGCTTAGCGGGAGCAGCCGAGCCGCAGTTT. Translated: CASSLAGAAEPQF.

Comments on this clonotype: The junction and the germline gene differ at one end; a read error may be behind it. This CDR3 is CASSLAQGKQTQHF. CDR3 nucleotides: TGTGCCAGCAGCTTGGCACAGGGCAAACAGACCCAGCACTTC. This chain joins TRBV2 and TRBJ2-5, with D perhaps matching TRBD1 (6 bases). The V gene's germline CDR1 is SNHLY and CDR2 FYNNEI. The CDR3 extends over 14 amino acids.

As concerns this clonotype: The junction differs from germline at one of its ends, possibly a read error. This chain uses TRBV7-8 with TRBJ2-3; possible D gene TRBD2, 6 bases. CDR3 length: 14 amino acids. The germline CDR1 and CDR2 sequences are SGHVS and FQNEAQ. CDR3 protein: CASSLDGGPATQYF. CDR3 DNA: TGTGCCAGCAGTTTAGACGGGGGTCCCGCTACGCAGTATTTT.

A note on this clonotype: A junction end diverges from the germline sequence, so it may reflect a read error. The chain employs TRBV7-9 and TRBJ1-1; no definite D call. This CDR3 has 14 amino acids. Germline CDR1 is SEHNR and CDR2 is FQNEAQ (reference sequence). The chain's CDR3 is CASSLSGGHATQYF. The CDR3 nucleotides are TGTGCCAGCAGCTTATCGGGAGGTCACGCTACGCAGTACTTT.

This chain uses TRBV7-8 with TRBJ2-7; D is possibly TRBD2 (6 bases). Looked up from germline, CDR1 is SGHVS and CDR2 is FQNEAQ. CDR3 length equals 18 residues. The V end lost 0 bases, the J end lost 1 base, and 19 bases lay between the germline ends. The CDR3, as DNA: TGTGCCAGCAGCTTAGCGGGAGGTCCCGATACGCAGTCCTACGAGCAGTACTTC. This codes for CASSLAGGPDTQSYEQYF.

In the case of this clonotype: This CDR3 is missing its conserved last phenylalanine or tryptophan, likely due to a read error. This chain links TRBV15 with TRBJ2-3; 9 bases agree with TRBD2. Germline values: CDR1 LNHNV, CDR2 YYDKDF (reference sequence). This CDR3 has 14 residues. The DNA of the CDR3 is TGTGCCAGCAGCTTAGCGGGGGATCCCGAGAAGCAGTATGTT. Protein sequence: CASSLAGDPEKQYV.

In the case of this clonotype: The junction shows a germline mismatch at one end, possibly a read error. The V and J genes are TRBV20-1 and TRBJ1-2; D not resolved. CDR3 length equals 14 residues. Germline CDR1 DFQATT, CDR2 SNEGSKA (reference sequence). CDR3 DNA: TGCAGTGCTAGAGGTGTCGATTCTAAGTATGGCTACACCTTC. It is translated as CSARGVDSKYGYTF.

As for this clonotype: At one end the junction does not follow the germline gene, possibly because of a read error. The chain employs TRBV7-8 and TRBJ1-4; D perhaps matches TRBD1 (5 bases). The CDR3 consists of 15 residues. The germline V gene encodes CDR1 SGHVS and CDR2 FQNEAQ. DNA for the CDR3: TGTGCCAGCAGCTTAACCGGCTGGGGGTATGAACAACTGTTTTTT. This translates into CASSLTGWGYEQLFF.

On this clonotype: No conserved phenylalanine or tryptophan ends this CDR3, so it is likely a read error. The limits of the CDR3 on the DNA are not certain, so only TCRdb's listed CDR3 is given. This rearrangement joins TRBV19 to TRBJ2-1; the table's D call TRBD1 went unverified against the DNA. The CDR3 adds up to 15 amino acids, both ends counted. Germline V gene sequence: CDR1 LNHDA, CDR2 SQIVND (reference sequence). CDR3 sequence: CASSLTGGYEQFFGP.

This clonotype was picked up a small number of times. The rearrangement joins TRBV9 to TRBJ2-7; either TRBD1 or TRBD2 may supply D (5 bases each). Germline V lookup: CDR1 SGDLS, CDR2 YYNGEE. The CDR3 is 15 amino acids. The V end was cut by 4 bases, the J end by 5 bases, with 19 bases between. The CDR3 region is CASSFQGAMGDEQYF. The DNA of the CDR3 is TGTGCCAGCAGCTTCCAGGGAGCTATGGGAGACGAGCAGTACTTC.

V and J are TRBV7-2 and TRBJ2-5; 7 nucleotides align to TRBD1. Germline V gene data show CDR1 as SGHTA and CDR2 as FQGNSA. The V gene end was trimmed by 0 bases and the J gene end by 13 bases; junction bases not matched to a gene: 14. The CDR3 totals 15 residues. CDR3 in DNA: TGTGCCAGCAGCTTAGCACACAGGGGACAGTACTCCGGGTACTTC. It encodes CASSLAHRGQYSGYF.

Comments on this clonotype: A junction end diverges from the germline sequence, so it may reflect a read error. The genes are TRBV7-8 and TRBJ2-3; 11 bases match TRBD2. The CDR3 totals 14 residues. Germline V gene sequence: CDR1 SGHVS, CDR2 FQNEAQ. The DNA of the CDR3 is TGTGCCAGCACCCTAGCGGGAGGTCCCGATGGGGCCAACTTT. This encodes CASTLAGGPDGANF.

As regards this clonotype: The CDR3 does not end in the conserved phenylalanine or tryptophan, so this is likely a read error. Because the CDR3's place on the DNA is in doubt, the DNA is left out and the CDR3 is given as listed by TCRdb. This chain uses TRBV7-2 with TRBJ2-3; the listed D gene, TRBD1, was not tested against the DNA. Per the germline V gene, CDR1 is SGHTA and CDR2 is FQGNSA. Both ends counted, the CDR3 spans 13 residues. The CDR3 protein is CASSLANLGQQDT.

The chain couples TRBV7-8 to TRBJ2-3, with D perhaps assigned TRBD1 or TRBD2 (5 bases each). CDR1 and CDR2 (germline): SGHVS, FQNEAQ. Trimming pared 3 bases from V and 9 bases from J, leaving 22 bases between. The CDR3 covers 16 residues. The CDR3 nucleotides read TGTGCCAGCAGCTTGACAGTGGGCGGCTTCGGAGGCACGCAGTATTTT. The encoded protein is CASSLTVGGFGGTQYF.

This clonotype appeared a single time. This rearrangement joins TRBV19 to TRBJ2-1; a possible D gene is TRBD2 (5 bases). The V and J ends lost 3 bases and 9 bases respectively, with 15 bases between them. Germline CDR1 is LNHDA and CDR2 is SQIVND (reference sequence). This CDR3 contains 14 residues. The CDR3, as DNA: TGTGCCAGTAGTATCACGCTCGGGATTACTGAGCAGTTCTTC. This encodes CASSITLGITEQFF.

DNA for the CDR3: TGTGCCAGCAGCTCAGGGGGAGCGCGCGGTACGCAGTATTTT. Translating gives CASSSGGARGTQYF. The V and J genes are TRBV7-8 and TRBJ2-3, with 7 bases matching TRBD1. Germline V gene lookup returns CDR1 SGHVS and CDR2 FQNEAQ. Losses at the gene ends were 4 bases for V and 8 bases for J; bases not matched to a gene: 9. This CDR3 has 14 residues.

This clonotype was recorded many times. V is TRBV2 and J is TRBJ2-3; TRBD1 or TRBD2 may be the D gene (5 bases each). From germline, CDR1 is SNHLY and CDR2 FYNNEI. Trimming took off 8 bases at V and 6 bases at J, with 15 bases between the two ends. The CDR3 runs to 13 residues. Here the CDR3 DNA reads TGTGCCAGCGGGGACGGGATCGAGGATACGCAGTATTTT. Its translation is CASGDGIEDTQYF.

Worth noting for this clonotype: One end of the junction varies from germline; a read error may be responsible. The gene calls are TRBV7-7 and TRBJ2-7; the match to TRBD1 covers 7 bases. The CDR3 has 14 amino acids. Germline V gene data show CDR1 as SSHAT and CDR2 as FNYEAQ (reference sequence). The CDR3 DNA reads as TGTGCTAGCAGTTGCCACAGGGGATCCGAGGAGCTGTACTTC. This sequence encodes CASSCHRGSEELYF.

As concerns this clonotype: A read error may account for a junction end that differs from germline. The rearrangement links TRBV9 to TRBJ2-5; maybe TRBD1 (5 bases). CDR3 length: 14 amino acids. Germline values: CDR1 SGDLS, CDR2 YYNGEE. The CDR3 sequence: CASSGDRLEDTQYF. The CDR3 coding sequence is TGTGCCAGCAGCGGAGACAGATTAGAAGATACCCAGTACTTC.

A remark on this clonotype: The conserved phenylalanine or tryptophan normally closing the CDR3 is absent here, so this likely arose from a read error. V and J are TRBV2 and TRBJ2-4, with D hard to call. This CDR3 contains 12 residues. Germline loops: CDR1 SNHLY, CDR2 FYNNEI. CDR3 sequence reads: CASRGAGNSQYP. The DNA for the CDR3 is TGTGCCAGCAGAGGAGCTGGGAACAGTCAGTACCCC.